These 13 T cell receptor beta chains originate from one sample sequenced in a study of neurological immune-mediated disorders. TCRdb independently ran MiXCR on the 5' RACE reads; one entry per CDR3 protein. The sample shows roughly 18,000 distinct CDR3 sequences, under 35% of them seen only once. The sequenced sample consisted of PBMCs. The origin of the receptors is a man in his forties or fifties with HTLV-1-associated myelopathy (HAM/TSP).

The CDR3 loop reads CASSVTGLAVNEQFF. DNA for the CDR3: TGCGCCAGCAGCGTAACCGGACTAGCCGTCAATGAGCAGTTCTTC. The rearrangement joins TRBV5-1 to TRBJ2-1; 8 bases map to TRBD2. The CDR3 totals 15 residues. V lost 4 bases to trimming and J lost 6 bases; unmatched junction nucleotides: 9. Germline CDR1 SGHRS, CDR2 YFSETQ. Full variable domain (outside the CDR3, taken from reference TRBV5-1 and TRBJ2-1): KAGVTQTPRYLIKTRGQQVTLSCSPISGHRSVSWYQQTPGQGLQFLFEYFSETQRNKGNFPGRFSGRQFSNSRSEMNVSTLELGDSALYLCASSVTGLAVNEQFFGPGTRLTVL.

The chain links TRBV5-1 to TRBJ1-2; D call uncertain. Germline loops: CDR1 SGHRS, CDR2 YFSETQ. The CDR3 length is 12 residues. Trimming shortened V by 0 bases and J by 7 bases, and 7 bases separated the two germline ends. The CDR3 here is CASSLDGVGYTF. The CDR3 DNA reads as TGCGCCAGCAGCTTGGATGGGGTTGGCTACACCTTC.

This clonotype turned up a few times. The rearrangement links TRBV5-1 to TRBJ2-7; unclear D gene. CDR1 and CDR2 from the germline V gene are SGHRS and YFSETQ. Trimming cost V 0 bases and J 4 bases, with 2 bases left between them. CDR3 size: 11 residues. In DNA form, the CDR3 reads TGCGCCAGCAGCTTGGGGTACGAGCAGTACTTC. This gives the protein CASSLGYEQYF. Full variable domain (missing parts from reference TRBV5-1 and TRBJ2-7): KAGVTQTPRYLIKTRGQQVTLSCSPISGHRSVSWYQQTPGQGLQFLFEYFSETQRNKGNFPGRFSGRQFSNSRSEMNVSTLELGDSALYLCASSLGYEQYFGPGTRLTVT.

This clonotype has a count of ten or more. This rearrangement joins TRBV20-1 to TRBJ1-4; 9 bases fit TRBD1. Germline V gene data show CDR1 as DFQATT and CDR2 as SNEGSKA (reference sequence). Trimming took 0 bases from V and 6 from J; bases not matched to a gene: 5. The CDR3 length is 15 residues. The CDR3 DNA is TGCAGTGCTAGAGATAGACAGGGGGTCGATGAAAAACTGTTTTTT. This sequence encodes CSARDRQGVDEKLFF.

In its sample, this clonotype was seen many times. Here the CDR3 reads CASSYGSRTDTQYF. The CDR3 DNA is TGTGCCAGCAGTTATGGCAGCAGAACAGATACGCAGTATTTT. This chain uses TRBV27 with TRBJ2-3; no clear D. Trimming removed 4 bases at V and 3 bases at J, with 11 bases between. CDR1 MNHEY and CDR2 SMNVEV come from the germline V gene (reference sequence). This CDR3 contains 14 residues.

The table lists this clonotype with a few counts. V and J are TRBV7-2 and TRBJ2-7; either TRBD1 or TRBD2 may supply D (6 bases each). Trimming shortened V by 5 bases and J by 7 bases, and 18 bases separated the two germline ends. Germline CDR1 and CDR2: SGHTA and FQGNSA. CDR3 length equals 14 residues. The CDR3 is CASSPLPGAGEQYF. The CDR3 coding sequence is TGTGCCAGCAGCCCTCTCCCGGGGGCCGGAGAGCAGTACTTC.

CDR3 coding DNA: TGTGCCAGCTCACCCTCTAGCGGGGGGGCCACGGGGGAGACCCAGTACTTC. It translates to CASSPSSGGATGETQYF. This chain uses TRBV18 with TRBJ2-5, with 12 bases fitting TRBD2. Germline V gene sequence: CDR1 KGHSH, CDR2 LQKENI. CDR3 length: 17 amino acids. The ends lost 3 bases at V and 5 bases at J; junction bases unmatched: 10.

This clonotype was counted many times. V and J are TRBV5-1 and TRBJ1-6; possible D gene TRBD1, 6 bases. Germline loops: CDR1 SGHRS, CDR2 YFSETQ. CDR3 length equals 14 residues. Trimming removed 4 bases at V and 7 bases at J, with 12 bases between. This CDR3 reads CASSARQANSPLHF. In DNA, the CDR3 is TGCGCCAGCAGCGCAAGACAGGCGAATTCACCCCTCCACTTT. Looking up the rest from reference TRBV5-1 and TRBJ1-6 gives the full variable domain: KAGVTQTPRYLIKTRGQQVTLSCSPISGHRSVSWYQQTPGQGLQFLFEYFSETQRNKGNFPGRFSGRQFSNSRSEMNVSTLELGDSALYLCASSARQANSPLHFGNGTRLTVT.

In this sample, this clonotype is medium-sized. This chain links TRBV19 with TRBJ2-1, with 9 nucleotides matching TRBD2. There are 16 residues in the CDR3. V was clipped by 8 bases and J by 4 bases; unmatched bases: 12. Per germline, CDR1 LNHDA and CDR2 SQIVND (reference sequence). The CDR3 is CASVDWAGGDYNEQFF. The CDR3 DNA is TGTGCCAGTGTCGATTGGGCGGGAGGGGATTACAATGAGCAGTTCTTC.

The chain is built from TRBV12-3 or TRBV12-4 and TRBJ1-5; D gene ambiguous. V shed 6 bases and J shed 9 bases, with 18 bases lying between them. This CDR3 has 14 residues. CDR3 region: CASSSSGNTRPQHF. The DNA of the CDR3 is TGTGCCAGCAGCTCTTCCGGGAACACGCGGCCCCAGCATTTT.

The rearrangement joins TRBV12-3 or TRBV12-4 to TRBJ1-1; 7 nucleotides line up with TRBD1. The CDR3 loop spans 12 amino acids. V was pared by 5 bases and J by 3 bases, with 0 bases of the junction left unmatched. The CDR3 region is CASSGQDTEAFF. The CDR3, as DNA: TGTGCCAGCAGTGGACAGGACACTGAAGCTTTCTTT.

This clonotype was found a few times. The CDR3 loop is CASSSDASSYEQYF. The CDR3 DNA reads TGCGCCAGCAGCTCGGACGCCAGCTCCTACGAGCAGTACTTC. The V call is TRBV5-1, the J call TRBJ2-7; no reliable D call. Trimming removed 3 bases at V and 0 bases at J, with 10 bases between. Per the germline V gene, CDR1 is SGHRS and CDR2 is YFSETQ. The CDR3 runs to 14 residues.

This chain links TRBV28 with TRBJ2-7; 7 bases fit TRBD1. The CDR3 loop spans 15 amino acids. J lost 2 bases, V lost 4 bases, and 8 bases had no gene match. Looked up from germline, CDR1 is MDHEN and CDR2 is SYDVKM. Written as DNA, the CDR3 is TGTGCCAGCAGTTACCTCAGACAGGGAACCTACGAGCAGTACTTC. Translation gives CASSYLRQGTYEQYF. The full variable domain, completed using reference TRBV28 and TRBJ2-7, is DVKVTQSSRYLVKRTGEKVFLECVQDMDHENMFWYRQDPGLGLRLIYFSYDVKMKEKGDIPEGYSVSREKKERFSLILESASTNQTSMYLCASSYLRQGTYEQYFGPGTRLTVT.